This T cell receptor (beta chain) was sequenced for a study of identical twins. Study-level findings and limits: Fewer insertions marked abundant cord blood beta clonotypes; young adult naive trended weakly, memory not at all.

A universal primer binding site was introduced by template switching. The final cDNA contained unique molecular identifiers. TCRdb reanalysed the 5' RACE reads using MiXCR and keeps one entry per CDR3 protein. This sample has hundreds of thousands of distinct CDR3 sequences, with roughly 6.6% found just once. This clonotype was seen many times. Its target is not known. The data were also submitted as part of a second study, on yellow fever vaccine responses in identical twins.

The material sequenced was PBMCs. The receptor was isolated from a woman aged 18-35 years in good health.

The CDR3 bases are TGTGCCAGCAGTTTCGAGATCGACACTTACAATGAGCAGTTCTTC. Translation: CASSFEIDTYNEQFF. The rearrangement links TRBV12-3 or TRBV12-4 to TRBJ2-1; D unclear. The CDR3 has 15 residues. Trimming left V 3 bases short and J 4 bases short, with 13 bases between.